These 29 T cell receptor beta chains were all obtained from the same sample, sequenced in a study of blood T cell repertoires in COVID-19. TCRdb's copy holds only in-frame clones and misses some; the assay was immunoSEQ multiplex PCR. The sample records approximately 33,000 clones, approximately 91% being singletons. Sequenced input: peripheral blood. The receptors come from a man between 60 and 75 years old with COVID-19, enrolled during active disease.

The chain recombines TRBV5-1 with TRBJ2-3; D is perhaps TRBD1 (6 bases). V lost 0 bases to trimming and J lost 4 bases, with 24 bases between them. Germline V gene lookup returns CDR1 SGHRS and CDR2 YFSETQ. The CDR3 has 19 amino acids. CDR3 bases: TGCGCCAGCAGCTTGGCCTGGTCAACAGGGACCAGCGTGGCAGATACGCAGTATTTT. This sequence encodes CASSLAWSTGTSVADTQYF.

The CDR3 is CATSQDRGDEKLFF. The CDR3 DNA reads TGTGCCACCAGCCAGGACAGGGGGGATGAAAAACTGTTTTTT. V usage is TRBV15 and J usage is TRBJ1-4; 10 bases fit TRBD1. The CDR3 runs to 14 residues. The V segment lost 5 bases and the J segment 6 bases; nucleotides outside the gene matches: 3. Per the germline V gene, CDR1 is LNHNV and CDR2 is YYDKDF (reference sequence).

V usage is TRBV6-6 and J usage is TRBJ1-1; TRBD1 matches at 7 bases. This CDR3 contains 14 residues. Unmatched junction bases numbered 2, after V lost 4 bases and J lost 0 bases. Germline V gene sequence: CDR1 MNHNY, CDR2 SVGAGI (reference sequence). This CDR3 reads CASSWDRLNTEAFF. Written as DNA, the CDR3 is TGTGCCAGCAGTTGGGACAGACTGAACACTGAAGCTTTCTTT.

This rearrangement joins TRBV19 to TRBJ2-1; 11 nucleotides align to TRBD2. V lost 3 bases, J lost 0 bases, and 13 bases stayed unmatched. CDR1 is LNHDA and CDR2 is SQIVND in the germline V gene (reference sequence). The CDR3 has 20 amino acids. The CDR3 loop reads CASSMKGMTSGASSYNEQFF. Here the CDR3 DNA reads TGTGCCAGTAGTATGAAGGGGATGACTAGCGGGGCCAGCTCCTACAATGAGCAGTTCTTC. The full variable domain, in which reference TRBV19 and TRBJ2-1 provide the parts outside the CDR3, is DGGITQSPKYLFRKEGQNVTLSCEQNLNHDAMYWYRQDPGQGLRLIYYSQIVNDFQKGDIAEGYSVSREKKESFPLTVTSAQKNPTAFYLCASSMKGMTSGASSYNEQFFGPGTRLTVL.

This clone was counted a single time. The chain has TRBV7-2 and TRBJ1-5, with no clear D. The V end was cut by 6 bases, the J end by 4 bases, with 16 bases between. The CDR3 runs 15 residues. The V gene's germline CDR1 is SGHTA and CDR2 FQGNSA. The CDR3 spells CASSLISTGNQPQHF. For the CDR3, the DNA is TGTGCCAGCAGTTTAATCTCGACGGGTAATCAGCCCCAGCATTTT.

The V and J genes are TRBV2 and TRBJ1-4, with TRBD1 as a possible D gene (6 bases). V lost 6 bases and J lost 5, with 19 bases in between. Germline CDR1 SNHLY, CDR2 FYNNEI. The CDR3 runs 16 residues. The CDR3 reads CASSQPGGAQNEKLFF. CDR3 in DNA: TGTGCCAGCAGCCAACCCGGGGGGGCCCAAAATGAAAAACTGTTTTTT.

The CDR3 DNA reads as TGTGCCACCAGCAATCGGGGGGAGCAGTTCTTC. This translates into CATSNRGEQFF. The V and J genes are TRBV15 and TRBJ2-1, with D maybe TRBD2 (6 bases). This CDR3 spans 11 amino acids. V was clipped by 4 bases and J by 10 bases, with 8 bases between them. The germline CDR1 and CDR2 sequences are LNHNV and YYDKDF (reference sequence).

V usage is TRBV27 and J usage is TRBJ2-1; possible D gene TRBD1, 6 bases. Germline V gives CDR1 MNHEY, CDR2 SMNVEV (reference sequence). V was cut by 6 bases and J by 6 bases, with 15 bases left in between. The CDR3 contains 14 residues. For the CDR3, the DNA is TGTGCCAGCAGGACGGGACAAATGTCCAATGAGCAGTTCTTC. Residues: CASRTGQMSNEQFF.

The chain employs TRBV4-1 and TRBJ1-2; TRBD1 aligns across 7 bases. With V trimmed by 5 bases and J by 4 bases, 7 bases remained unmatched. The CDR3 totals 14 residues. The V gene's germline CDR1 is MGHRA and CDR2 YSYEKL. CDR3 protein: CASSSSRDSYGYTF. The CDR3 region has the DNA TGCGCCAGCAGCTCATCCCGGGACAGCTATGGCTACACCTTC.

CDR3 loop: CSVYDGGSETQYF. The CDR3, as DNA: TGCAGCGTCTATGATGGGGGGTCGGAGACCCAGTACTTC. The rearrangement links TRBV29-1 to TRBJ2-5; possibly TRBD2 for D (6 bases). This CDR3 is 13 amino acids long. The V and J ends lost 6 bases and 5 bases respectively, with 16 bases between them. The germline gives CDR1 SQVTM, CDR2 ANQGSEA.

The chain couples TRBV7-8 to TRBJ2-2, with TRBD1 matching 8 bases. The ends lost 5 bases at V and 2 bases at J; junction bases unmatched: 16. Looked up from germline, CDR1 is SGHVS and CDR2 is FQNEAQ. This CDR3 region has 19 residues. The CDR3 is CASSLRWDRTEGNTGELFF. The CDR3 DNA reads as TGTGCCAGCAGCCTGAGGTGGGACAGGACCGAAGGAAACACCGGGGAGCTGTTTTTT.

This chain connects TRBV7-9 to TRBJ2-1; 14 bases align to TRBD2. V shed 4 bases and J 9 bases; nucleotides not matched to a gene: 8. Germline-derived CDR1 and CDR2 are SEHNR and FQNEAQ (reference sequence). The CDR3 runs to 16 residues. The CDR3 spells CASSSPGLAGDREQFF. CDR3 sequence (DNA): TGTGCCAGCAGCTCACCGGGACTAGCGGGAGATCGTGAGCAGTTCTTC.

The rearrangement uses TRBV5-3 and TRBJ1-1; TRBD1 is a possible D gene (5 bases). TRBV5-3 is flagged as an ORF with uncertain function. V gave up 3 bases and J gave up 4 bases, with 7 bases separating them. The CDR3 loop spans 12 amino acids. DNA of the CDR3: TGTGCCAGAAGCTACAGGAGCACTGAAGCTTTCTTT. Protein sequence: CARSYRSTEAFF.

This clone was detected once. The rearrangement links TRBV28 to TRBJ1-3; 7 nucleotides match TRBD1. The V gene's germline CDR1 is MDHEN and CDR2 SYDVKM. This CDR3 spans 15 amino acids. V shed 6 bases, J shed 3 bases, and the junction held 8 bases outside the gene matches. The CDR3 is CASRKQGVLGNTIYF. As DNA, the CDR3 is TGTGCCAGCAGGAAGCAGGGGGTTCTTGGAAACACCATATATTTT.

The chain uses TRBV10-2 and TRBJ1-3; 7 bases fit TRBD1. This CDR3 spans 17 amino acids. V was pared by 6 bases and J by 2 bases, with 13 bases of the junction left unmatched. The germline CDR1 and CDR2 sequences are WSHSY and SAAADI. The CDR3 protein is CASRPPQTGLTGNTIYF. As DNA, the CDR3 is TGCGCCAGCAGACCACCCCAGACAGGGTTAACTGGAAACACCATATATTTT.

Worth noting for this clone: A junction boundary mismatches the germline segment, possibly from a read error. The chain combines TRBV12-3 or TRBV12-4 with TRBJ1-2; 9 bases agree with TRBD1. CDR3 length equals 11 residues. The CDR3: CASSGGTGPLF. CDR3 DNA: TGTGCCAGCAGTGGGGGGACAGGGCCTCTCTTC.

V and J are TRBV5-1 and TRBJ2-5; TRBD1 agrees at 9 bases. J gave up 1 base and V 4 bases, and 8 bases lay outside the gene matches. CDR3 length: 16 amino acids. Germline CDR1 SGHRS, CDR2 YFSETQ. This chain's CDR3 is CASSDAQGASQETQYF. The DNA of the CDR3 is TGCGCCAGCAGCGATGCACAGGGGGCCTCCCAAGAGACCCAGTACTTC.

The chain recombines TRBV4-2 with TRBJ2-3; 7 nucleotides line up with TRBD2. This CDR3 contains 16 residues. Germline CDR1 reads LGHNA; CDR2 reads YNFKEQ. Trimming took 0 bases from V and 1 from J; bases not matched to a gene: 4. The CDR3 spells CASSQDGTTGTDTQYF. In DNA, the CDR3 is TGTGCCAGCAGCCAAGATGGGACTACCGGCACAGATACGCAGTATTTT.

This clone turned up a few times. The J gene is TRBJ2-7, the V gene TRBV19; TRBD1 is a possible D gene (6 bases). Trimming left V 5 bases short and J 6 bases short, with 14 bases between. Germline V gene data show CDR1 as LNHDA and CDR2 as SQIVND (reference sequence). The CDR3 runs 13 residues. The CDR3 loop reads CASSHGQTREQYF. CDR3 nucleotide sequence: TGTGCCAGTAGTCACGGACAGACTCGCGAGCAGTACTTC.

The chain links TRBV14 to TRBJ2-1; 7 bases map to TRBD2. Germline trimming cut 4 bases from V and 2 bases from J; bases unmatched to any gene: 11. Germline-derived CDR1 and CDR2 are SGHDN and FVKESK. The CDR3 runs 17 residues. CDR3 loop: CASSPRMLAVTYNEQFF. For the CDR3, the DNA is TGTGCCAGCAGCCCAAGGATGCTAGCGGTTACCTACAATGAGCAGTTCTTC.

V gene TRBV6-4 combines with J gene TRBJ2-2, with a weak D call TRBD2 (5 bases). This CDR3 region has 12 residues. Germline CDR1 MRHNA, CDR2 SNTAGT. The V end was cut by 6 bases, the J end by 3 bases, with 5 bases between. The chain's CDR3 is CASRADTGELFF. CDR3 sequence (DNA): TGTGCCAGCAGAGCGGACACCGGGGAGCTGTTTTTT.

The J gene is TRBJ2-5, the V gene TRBV27; D might be TRBD1 (5 bases). The ends were cut back, 10 bases at V and 3 bases at J, with 21 bases in the middle. Germline CDR1 is MNHEY and CDR2 is SMNVEV (reference sequence). The CDR3 is made up of 15 amino acids. CDR3 sequence (DNA): TGTGCCACGCGGCCCTGGGGCAGGACCAAAGAGACCCAGTACTTC. Protein: CATRPWGRTKETQYF.

The V and J genes are TRBV9 and TRBJ2-1, with D possibly TRBD2 on 7 matching bases. This CDR3 region has 15 residues. Germline V gene lookup returns CDR1 SGDLS and CDR2 YYNGEE. The ends were cut back, 2 bases at V and 7 bases at J, with 16 bases in the middle. The CDR3 is CASSVRGGTRNEQFF. The DNA for the CDR3 is TGTGCCAGCAGCGTGAGGGGGGGAACTAGAAATGAGCAGTTCTTC.

The V gene is TRBV6-5, the J gene TRBJ1-4; D call uncertain. In germline, CDR1 is MNHEY, CDR2 SVGAGI. With 7 bases removed from V and 3 bases from J, the gap between germline ends came to 9 bases. The CDR3 is 13 amino acids. The CDR3 nucleotides read TGTGCCAGCAAGTTACAGCCTAATGAAAAACTGTTTTTT. It codes for CASKLQPNEKLFF.

The chain uses TRBV28 and TRBJ2-7; TRBD2 matches at 8 bases. There are 16 residues in the CDR3. V was clipped by 5 bases and J by 2 bases; unmatched bases: 11. Germline values: CDR1 MDHEN, CDR2 SYDVKM. The DNA of the CDR3 is TGTGCCAGCAGTCCCTCGGGAGGGGGGCACGCCTACGAGCAGTACTTC. Translated: CASSPSGGGHAYEQYF.

The CDR3: CASSVGPGGLSGNTIYF. The DNA for the CDR3 is TGTGCCAGCAGCGTAGGCCCAGGGGGTTTGTCTGGAAACACCATATATTTT. The chain uses TRBV9 and TRBJ1-3; 7 bases map to TRBD1. The germline CDR1 and CDR2 sequences are SGDLS and YYNGEE. The CDR3 sequence is 17 residues long. Germline trimming cut 0 bases from V and 1 base from J; bases unmatched to any gene: 7.

The V call is TRBV29-1, the J call TRBJ2-1; 13 nucleotides align to TRBD2. Germline CDR1 is SQVTM and CDR2 is ANQGSEA. The ends lost 5 bases at V and 0 bases at J; junction bases unmatched: 13. This CDR3 comprises 19 residues. CDR3 residues: CSVSPRLAGGPPSYNEQFF. CDR3 nucleotides: TGCAGCGTTTCCCCCAGACTAGCGGGAGGACCTCCCTCCTACAATGAGCAGTTCTTC.

The genes are TRBV2 and TRBJ2-7; D is uncertain. Trimming took 4 bases from V and 6 from J, leaving 19 bases between them. Germline CDR1 reads SNHLY; CDR2 reads FYNNEI. There are 15 residues in the CDR3. CDR3 sequence reads: CASSARTGSGLEQYF. DNA of the CDR3: TGTGCCAGCAGTGCCCGTACGGGTTCGGGTCTCGAGCAGTACTTC.

DNA of the CDR3: TGTGCCTGGAGGGGGGACAGCAATGAGCAGTTCTTC. Protein product: CAWRGDSNEQFF. The rearrangement links TRBV30 to TRBJ2-1; 7 positions match TRBD1. Trimming removed 3 bases from V and 6 bases from J; junction bases left unmatched: 2. There are 12 residues in the CDR3. Germline-derived CDR1 and CDR2 are GTSNPN and SVGIG (reference sequence).